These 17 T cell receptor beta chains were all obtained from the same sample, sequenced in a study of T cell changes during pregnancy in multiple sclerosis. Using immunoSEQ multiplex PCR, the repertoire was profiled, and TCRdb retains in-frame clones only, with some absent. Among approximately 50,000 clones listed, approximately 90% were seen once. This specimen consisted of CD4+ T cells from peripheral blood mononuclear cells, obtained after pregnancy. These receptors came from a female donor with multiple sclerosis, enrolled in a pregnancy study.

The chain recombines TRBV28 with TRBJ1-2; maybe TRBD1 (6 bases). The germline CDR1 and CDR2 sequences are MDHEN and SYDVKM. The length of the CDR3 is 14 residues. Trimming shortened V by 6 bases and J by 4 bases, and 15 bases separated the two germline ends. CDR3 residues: CASSAGVLVYGYTF. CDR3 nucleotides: TGTGCCAGCAGCGCAGGGGTTTTGGTCTATGGCTACACCTTC.

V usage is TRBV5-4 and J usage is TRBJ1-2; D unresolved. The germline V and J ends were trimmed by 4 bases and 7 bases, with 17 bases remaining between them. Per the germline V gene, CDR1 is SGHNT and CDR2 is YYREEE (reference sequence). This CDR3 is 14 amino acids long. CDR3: CASSVILGERGYTF. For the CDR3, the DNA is TGTGCCAGCAGCGTGATATTGGGTGAGCGTGGCTACACCTTC.

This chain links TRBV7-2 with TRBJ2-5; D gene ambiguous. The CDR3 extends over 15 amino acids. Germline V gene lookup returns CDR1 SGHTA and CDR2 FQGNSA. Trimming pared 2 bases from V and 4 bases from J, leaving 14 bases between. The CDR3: CASSLQSRHRETQYF. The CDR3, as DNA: TGTGCCAGCAGCTTACAGTCCAGACATCGAGAGACCCAGTACTTC.

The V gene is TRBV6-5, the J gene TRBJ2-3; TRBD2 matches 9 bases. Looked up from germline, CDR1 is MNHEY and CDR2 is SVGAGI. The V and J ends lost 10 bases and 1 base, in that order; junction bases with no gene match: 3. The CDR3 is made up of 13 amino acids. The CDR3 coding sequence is TGTGCCACCAGGACTAGCGGCACAGATACGCAGTATTTT. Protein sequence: CATRTSGTDTQYF.

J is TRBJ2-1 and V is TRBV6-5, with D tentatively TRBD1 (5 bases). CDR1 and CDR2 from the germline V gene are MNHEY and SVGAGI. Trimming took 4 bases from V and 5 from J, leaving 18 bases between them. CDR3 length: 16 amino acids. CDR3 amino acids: CASSSLKGSSNNEQFF. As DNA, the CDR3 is TGTGCCAGCAGTTCCCTTAAGGGGTCGTCGAACAATGAGCAGTTCTTC.

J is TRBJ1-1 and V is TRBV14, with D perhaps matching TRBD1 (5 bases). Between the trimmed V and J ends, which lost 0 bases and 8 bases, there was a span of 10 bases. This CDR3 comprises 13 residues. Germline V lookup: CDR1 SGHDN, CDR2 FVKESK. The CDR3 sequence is CASSQDRQGEAFF. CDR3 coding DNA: TGTGCCAGCAGCCAAGATCGCCAGGGAGAAGCTTTCTTT. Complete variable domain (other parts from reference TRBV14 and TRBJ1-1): EAGVTQFPSHSVIEKGQTVTLRCDPISGHDNLYWYRRVMGKEIKFLLHFVKESKQDESGMPNNRFLAERTGGTYSTLKVQPAELEDSGVYFCASSQDRQGEAFFGQGTRLTVV.

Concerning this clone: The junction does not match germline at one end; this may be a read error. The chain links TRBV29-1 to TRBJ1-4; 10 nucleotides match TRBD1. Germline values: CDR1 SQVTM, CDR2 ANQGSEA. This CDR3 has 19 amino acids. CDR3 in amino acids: CSLEIPGQGPFATNEKLFF. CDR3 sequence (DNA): TGCAGCCTTGAAATACCGGGACAGGGGCCTTTTGCAACTAATGAAAAACTGTTTTTT.

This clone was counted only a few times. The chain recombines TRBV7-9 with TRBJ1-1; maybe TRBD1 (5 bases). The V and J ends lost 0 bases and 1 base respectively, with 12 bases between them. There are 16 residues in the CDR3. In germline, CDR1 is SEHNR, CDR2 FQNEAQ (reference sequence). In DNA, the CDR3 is TGTGCCAGCAGCTTAGCAGGGTTGGGGCCGAACACTGAAGCTTTCTTT. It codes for CASSLAGLGPNTEAFF.

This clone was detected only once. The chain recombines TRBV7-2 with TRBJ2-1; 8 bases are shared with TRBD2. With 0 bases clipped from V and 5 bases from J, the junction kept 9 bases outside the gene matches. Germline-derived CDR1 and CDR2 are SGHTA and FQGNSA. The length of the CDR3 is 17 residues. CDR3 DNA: TGTGCCAGCAGCTTAGCTGGCAGTACTAGCGGAAACAATGAGCAGTTCTTC. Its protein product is CASSLAGSTSGNNEQFF. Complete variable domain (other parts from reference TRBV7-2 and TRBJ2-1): GAGVSQSPSNKVTEKGKDVELRCDPISGHTALYWYRQSLGQGLEFLIYFQGNSAPDKSGLPSDRFSAERTGGSVSTLTIQRTQQEDSAVYLCASSLAGSTSGNNEQFFGPGTRLTVL.

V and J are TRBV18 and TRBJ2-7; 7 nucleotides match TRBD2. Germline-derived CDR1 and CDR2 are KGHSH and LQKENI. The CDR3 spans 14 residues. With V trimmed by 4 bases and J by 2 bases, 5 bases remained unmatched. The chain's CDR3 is CASSLGLVPYEQYF. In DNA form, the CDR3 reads TGTGCCAGCTCACTCGGACTAGTACCCTACGAGCAGTACTTC.

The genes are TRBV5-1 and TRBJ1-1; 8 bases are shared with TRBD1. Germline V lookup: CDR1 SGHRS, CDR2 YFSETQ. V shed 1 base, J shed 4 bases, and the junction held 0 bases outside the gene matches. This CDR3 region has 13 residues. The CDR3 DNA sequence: TGCGCCAGCAGCTTGCAGGGGGCCACTGAAGCTTTCTTT. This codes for CASSLQGATEAFF.

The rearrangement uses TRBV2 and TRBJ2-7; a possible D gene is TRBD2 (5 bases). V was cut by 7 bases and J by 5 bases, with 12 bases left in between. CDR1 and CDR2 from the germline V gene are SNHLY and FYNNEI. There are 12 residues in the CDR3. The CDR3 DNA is TGTGCCAGCACCCGGGGTGGGCACGAGCAGTACTTC. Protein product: CASTRGGHEQYF.

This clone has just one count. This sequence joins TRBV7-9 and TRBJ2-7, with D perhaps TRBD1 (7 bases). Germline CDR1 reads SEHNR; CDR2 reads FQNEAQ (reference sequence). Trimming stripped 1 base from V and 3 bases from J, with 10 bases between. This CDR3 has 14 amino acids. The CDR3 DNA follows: TGTGCCAGCAGCTTAGGACAGGGAGGCTACGAGCAGTACTTC. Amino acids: CASSLGQGGYEQYF.

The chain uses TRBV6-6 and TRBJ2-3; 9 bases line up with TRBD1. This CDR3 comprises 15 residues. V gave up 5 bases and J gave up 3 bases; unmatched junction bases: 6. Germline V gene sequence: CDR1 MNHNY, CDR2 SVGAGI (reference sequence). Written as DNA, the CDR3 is TGTGCCAGCAGTCTCCGACAGGGGGGAACAGATACGCAGTATTTT. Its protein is CASSLRQGGTDTQYF.

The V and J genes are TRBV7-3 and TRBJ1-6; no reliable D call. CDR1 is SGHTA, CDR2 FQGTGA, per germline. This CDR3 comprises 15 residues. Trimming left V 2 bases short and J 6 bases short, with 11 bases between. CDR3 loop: CASSLDVGVNSPLHF. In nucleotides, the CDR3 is TGTGCCAGCAGCTTAGACGTCGGGGTTAATTCACCCCTCCACTTT.

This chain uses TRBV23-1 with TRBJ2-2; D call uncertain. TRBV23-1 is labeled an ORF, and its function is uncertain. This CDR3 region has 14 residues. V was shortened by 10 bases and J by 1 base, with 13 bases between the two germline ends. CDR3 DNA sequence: TGCGCCATTGACACCTTCGAGAACACCGGGGAGCTGTTTTTT. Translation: CAIDTFENTGELFF.

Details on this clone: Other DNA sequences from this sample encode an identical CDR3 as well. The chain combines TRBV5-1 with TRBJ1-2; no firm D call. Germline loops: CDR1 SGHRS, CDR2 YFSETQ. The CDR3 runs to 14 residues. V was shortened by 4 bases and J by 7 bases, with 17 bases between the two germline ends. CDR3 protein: CASSPRDSPLGYTF. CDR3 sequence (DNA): TGCGCCAGCAGCCCGAGGGATAGTCCACTTGGCTACACCTTC.